This TCR beta chain was sequenced in a study of blood T cell repertoires in COVID-19. For the study at large: The samples span acute and convalescent COVID-19 from the United States, Italy and Spain. PBMCs, B-cell-depleted T cells, or T cells were the source of the cDNA or gDNA that made up the material.

The V and J ends lost 4 bases and 4 bases respectively, with 13 bases between them. CDR3 size: 14 residues. The V gene's germline CDR1 is SGHRS and CDR2 YFSETQ. Authors' processing steps: Nucleated cell counts were estimated from reference gene primer amplification. Measured with immunoSEQ multiplex PCR; TCRdb has only the in-frame clones, and not every one. V and J calls and clone size come straight from that table; D and trimming were deduced from the DNA. The data show tens of thousands of clones, roughly 90% seen once. The clonotype was recovered from a human donor with acute or convalescent COVID-19. The donor label of this sample is uncertain. The chain employs TRBV5-1 and TRBJ2-3; D may be TRBD2 (5 bases). Sequenced sample: peripheral blood. Here the CDR3 reads CASSPGFGADTQYF. In DNA, the CDR3 is TGCGCCAGCAGCCCGGGGTTTGGGGCAGATACGCAGTATTTT. Together with reference TRBV5-1 and TRBJ2-3, the CDR3 gives the full variable domain: KAGVTQTPRYLIKTRGQQVTLSCSPISGHRSVSWYQQTPGQGLQFLFEYFSETQRNKGNFPGRFSGRQFSNSRSEMNVSTLELGDSALYLCASSPGFGADTQYFGPGTRLTVL.